The clone carrying this T cell receptor (beta chain) appeared once. Its antigen is not identified. This entry is derived from a study of cytomegalovirus exposure and HLA in healthy donors. Both 60 Vbeta primers and 13 Jbeta primers went into the PCR. The data were produced by immunoSEQ multiplex PCR, yet TCRdb's version contains in-frame clones alone and is incomplete. In the table there are some 150,000 clones, approximately 81% of which are singletons. CDR3 length: 17 amino acids. Trimming cost V 8 bases and J 4 bases, with 24 bases left between them. In germline, CDR1 is MDHEN, CDR2 SYDVKM. Study-wide results and caveats: As was reported, the classifier diagnosed cytomegalovirus status with high specificity and sensitivity. Previously analyzed data showed that most TCR beta V segments were productive at a frequency of about 90% or about 30%. CMV serostatus was the only recorded immune exposure for donors. When the data were analyzed later, several of the most significant clusters appeared to be linked to common viral pathogens.

This chain links TRBV28 with TRBJ1-5, with no clear D. The receptor comes from a woman aged 45 to 65 in good health and CMV-seronegative. The sequenced material came from PBMCs. The chain's CDR3 is CASYSTRRVRMNQPQHF. CDR3 coding DNA: TGTGCCAGCTACTCCACCCGCCGGGTCCGCATGAATCAGCCCCAGCATTTT.